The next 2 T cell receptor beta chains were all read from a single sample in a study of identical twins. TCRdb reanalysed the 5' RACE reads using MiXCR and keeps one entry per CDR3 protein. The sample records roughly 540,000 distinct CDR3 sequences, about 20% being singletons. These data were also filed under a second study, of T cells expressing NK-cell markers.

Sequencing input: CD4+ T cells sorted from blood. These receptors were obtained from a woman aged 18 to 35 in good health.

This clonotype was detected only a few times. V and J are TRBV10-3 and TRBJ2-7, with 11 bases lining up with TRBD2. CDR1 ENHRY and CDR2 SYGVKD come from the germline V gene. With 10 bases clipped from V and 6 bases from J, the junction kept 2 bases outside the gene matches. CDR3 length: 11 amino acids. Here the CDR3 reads CANSGGGEQYF. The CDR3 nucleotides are TGTGCCAATAGCGGGGGGGGCGAGCAGTACTTC.

CDR3 loop: CASSPWGAQETQYF. In DNA, the CDR3 is TGTGCCAGCAGCCCGTGGGGGGCTCAAGAGACCCAGTACTTC. The J gene is TRBJ2-5, the V gene TRBV7-6; D might be TRBD1 or TRBD2, each matching 6 bases. The CDR3 sequence is 14 residues long. Germline lookup yields CDR1 SGHVS and CDR2 FNYEAQ. Between the trimmed V and J ends, which lost 5 bases and 2 bases, there was a span of 12 bases.